Listed below are T cell receptor beta chains from one sample, sequenced in a study of Ad26.COV2.S vaccination and SARS-CoV-2 variants. The assay was immunoSEQ multiplex PCR, and TCRdb's table has in-frame clones only and misses some. The data contain roughly 300,000 clones, about 88% of them singletons. The specimen comprised peripheral blood, sampled in a trial of Ad26.COV2.S vaccine versus placebo. The receptors were gathered from a person aged 18 to 65 who received the Ad26.COV2.S COVID-19 vaccine or a placebo. Both conserved end residues are part of each CDR3. The D gene is left open where the match is weak. Not every row has a clone size; where given, it reads once, few, many or a size class.

TRBV2	-	TRBJ2-5	-	TGTGCCAGCACTAACAGGGAAATGGAGACCCAGTACTTC	CASTNREMETQYF
TRBV25-1	-	TRBJ2-7	-	TGTGCCAGCACCTTTGGACAGCCCTACGAGCAGTACTTC	CASTFGQPYEQYF
TRBV6-2/TRBV6-3	-	TRBJ1-1	-	TGTGCCAGCAGTTTCCAGGGAATTTACACTGAAGCTTTCTTT	CASSFQGIYTEAFF
TRBV18	TRBD2	TRBJ2-1	-	TGTGCCAGCTCACCACGGGCTAGCGGGAGAAAAAGTTCTTACAATGAGCAGTTCTTC	CASSPRASGRKSSYNEQFF
TRBV3-1/TRBV3-2	TRBD1	TRBJ2-2	-	TGTGCCAGCAGCCAACTAACAGGGGCCGGGGAGCTGTTTTTT	CASSQLTGAGELFF
TRBV9	-	TRBJ1-1	-	TGTGCCAGCAGGGACTCGGCCGGGAACACTGAAGCTTTCTTT	CASRDSAGNTEAFF
TRBV28	-	TRBJ2-3	-	TGTGCCACCTCCCTAACCTATACGCAGTATTTT	CATSLTYTQYF
TRBV18	-	TRBJ2-7	few	TGTGCCAGCTCACCACGGACCATTAGGGGTTCCCACGAGCAGTACTTC	CASSPRTIRGSHEQYF
TRBV3-1/TRBV3-2	-	TRBJ2-7	-	TGTGCCAGCAGCCAACCGACCGGACAGCTAACCGAGCAGTACTTC	CASSQPTGQLTEQYF
TRBV6-2/TRBV6-3	TRBD1	TRBJ2-7	-	TGTGCCAGCAGTGCCCCCGGGACAGGTCCCTACGAGCAGTACTTC	CASSAPGTGPYEQYF
TRBV28	-	TRBJ1-2	-	TGTGCCAGCAGTTTCTGGGGGGCCGGTGGGGGCTACACCTTC	CASSFWGAGGGYTF
TRBV30	-	TRBJ1-5	-	TGTGCCTGGTCTGAGGGGGTGAGTGGTCAGCCCCAGCATTTT	CAWSEGVSGQPQHF
TRBV10-2	-	TRBJ2-3	-	TGCGCCAGCAGTGGACTAACAGGGACAGATACGCAGTATTTT	CASSGLTGTDTQYF
TRBV4-1	-	TRBJ1-6	once	TGCGCCAGCAGCCTAAAGTCCCTGGGTGATTCACCCCTCCACTTT	CASSLKSLGDSPLHF
TRBV18	-	TRBJ2-3	-	TGTGCCAGCTCCCCGATCCGGCAACGGGGCACAGATACGCAGTATTTT	CASSPIRQRGTDTQYF
TRBV28	-	TRBJ1-2	-	TGTGCCAGCCAAACCCCAAGACCTGGGGACTATGGCTACACCTTC	CASQTPRPGDYGYTF
TRBV4-2	TRBD2	TRBJ2-3	-	TGTGCCAGCAGCCGTTTCCGGGGGGAGGATACGCAGTATTTT	CASSRFRGEDTQYF
TRBV7-3	-	TRBJ2-2	-	TGTGCCAGCAGCTTAACAACCGGGGAGCTGTTTTTT	CASSLTTGELFF
TRBV2	-	TRBJ1-1	-	TGTGCCACAGCCCCTGGCCTTGTCACTGAAGCTTTCTTT	CATAPGLVTEAFF
TRBV10-3	-	TRBJ2-7	-	TGTGCCACCCTATCCACGTTGGGCTACGAGCAGTACTTC	CATLSTLGYEQYF
TRBV28	-	TRBJ1-2	-	TGTGCCAGCTGCCCAGGGGACTATGGCTACACCTTC	CASCPGDYGYTF
TRBV27	-	TRBJ2-3	-	TGTGCCCAGGAGTTTGGTGCAGATACGCAGTATTTT	CAQEFGADTQYF
TRBV18	-	TRBJ2-3	-	TGTGCCAGCTCACCATACGATACAGGTACAGATACGCAGTATTTT	CASSPYDTGTDTQYF
TRBV27	-	TRBJ2-6	-	TGTGCCAGCAGTTTAGGAGTCCTTAGCTCTGGGGCCAACGTCCTGACTTTC	CASSLGVLSSGANVLTF
TRBV7-2	TRBD2	TRBJ2-1	-	TGTGCCAGCAGCTTAGCGGGGCCCGGGACTAGATCCTACAATGAGCAGTTCTTC	CASSLAGPGTRSYNEQFF
TRBV12-5	-	TRBJ2-1	-	TGTGCTAGTGGTTTGGGGGAGTCAAATGAGCAGTTCTTC	CASGLGESNEQFF
TRBV19	TRBD1	TRBJ2-6	-	TGTGCCAGTACGACGGACAGGATATCCAACGTCCTGACTTTC	CASTTDRISNVLTF
TRBV21-1	-	TRBJ2-3	-	TGTGCCGCTTGGGGCACTAGCACAGATACGCAGTATTTT	CAAWGTSTDTQYF
TRBV5-1	-	TRBJ2-3	-	TGCGCCAGCACCCCAGCCGGGACATCGGCCTTGGATACGCAGTATTTT	CASTPAGTSALDTQYF
TRBV4-3	-	TRBJ2-7	-	TGCGCCAGCAGCCGAGACTCCCTGTCCTACGAGCAGTACTTC	CASSRDSLSYEQYF
TRBV18	-	TRBJ2-6	-	TGTGCCAGCTCACCGGTTCTCGCTGGGGCCAACGTCCTGACTTTC	CASSPVLAGANVLTF
TRBV5-1	-	TRBJ1-1	-	TGCGCCAGCAGCTTGGGACAGGTGAACACTGAAGCTTTCTTT	CASSLGQVNTEAFF
TRBV4-1	-	TRBJ1-2	-	TGCGCCAGCAGCCGTGGTCGAGCGAATGGTAACTATGGCTACACCTTC	CASSRGRANGNYGYTF
TRBV5-4	TRBD1	TRBJ2-1	-	TGTGCCAGCCGGTTAGGAAGGACAGGGGGCGGCAATGAGCAGTTCTTC	CASRLGRTGGGNEQFF
TRBV4-1	-	TRBJ2-7	-	TGCGCCAGCAGCCAATACGGCGGGGGCGACGAGCAGTACTTC	CASSQYGGGDEQYF
TRBV10-3	-	TRBJ2-3	-	TGTGCCACGACGCGGGGAACTAGCACAGATACGCAGTATTTT	CATTRGTSTDTQYF
TRBV27	-	TRBJ1-6	-	TGTGCCAGCAGTGGGATGGGGTCACCCCTCCACTTT	CASSGMGSPLHF
TRBV24-1	TRBD1	TRBJ2-5	-	TGTGCCACCAGTGAACAGGGGGCGGGAGAGACCCAGTACTTC	CATSEQGAGETQYF
TRBV19	-	TRBJ1-4	-	TGTGCCAGTAATTTGGGACCCTCCTCGGGCGATTCGAAAAAACTGTTTTTT	CASNLGPSSGDSKKLFF
TRBV4-3	TRBD2	TRBJ2-5	once	TGCGCCAGCAGCCAAGTTTACGGGGGGACAGAGACCCAGTACTTC	CASSQVYGGTETQYF
TRBV5-1	-	TRBJ2-3	-	TGCGCCAGCAGCTTGGTAGGACCTCGCACAGATACGCAGTATTTT	CASSLVGPRTDTQYF
TRBV2	-	TRBJ2-7	-	TGTGCCAGCAGTGAAACAGACTACGAGCAGTACTTC	CASSETDYEQYF
TRBV6-1	-	TRBJ1-2	few	TGTGCCAGCAGTGAGGACTACAGGGTATCATTCGGCTACACCTTC	CASSEDYRVSFGYTF
TRBV4-3	TRBD1	TRBJ2-3	-	TGCGCCAGCAGCCAGACCGACAGGGTTGGTGGAGATACGCAGTATTTT	CASSQTDRVGGDTQYF
TRBV2	-	TRBJ1-5	-	TGTGCCAGCAGTAATACAGGGACTAGCAATCAGCCCCAGCATTTT	CASSNTGTSNQPQHF
TRBV7-8	TRBD1	TRBJ2-1	-	TGTGCCAGCAGCCCCCCCTCCGGGACAGGAGACTACAATGAGCAGTTCTTC	CASSPPSGTGDYNEQFF
TRBV7-2	TRBD2	TRBJ2-3	once	TGTGCCAGCAGGCCAGTGGCGGGGGGGTCCAACACAGATACGCAGTATTTT	CASRPVAGGSNTDTQYF
TRBV24-1	TRBD2	TRBJ2-3	-	TGTGCCACCAGTGAACCTACTAGCGGAGGTCTCTCAGATACGCAGTATTTT	CATSEPTSGGLSDTQYF
TRBV7-9	-	TRBJ1-2	-	TGTGCCAGCAGCTATTCACGGGACGGTACATTTAACTATGGCTACACCTTC	CASSYSRDGTFNYGYTF
TRBV18	-	TRBJ1-4	-	TGTGCCAGCTCACCATACACGGAGTACAATGAAAAACTGTTTTTT	CASSPYTEYNEKLFF
TRBV4-2	-	TRBJ1-4	-	TGTGCCAGCAGCCAAGCCTCTCAGGGAAAACTGTTTTTT	CASSQASQGKLFF
TRBV5-5	TRBD2	TRBJ2-1	-	TGTGCCAGCAGCACCCCCGGGGGGGCCGGTGAGCAGTTCTTC	CASSTPGGAGEQFF
TRBV4-1	-	TRBJ2-1	-	TGCGCCAGCAGCCCTCCTAGGCCCATGAGCTCCTACAATGAGCAGTTCTTC	CASSPPRPMSSYNEQFF
TRBV28	TRBD1	TRBJ1-1	-	TGTGCCAGCAGTGGGACAGGGGGTTCGGCGTCTGAAGCTTTCTTT	CASSGTGGSASEAFF